Listed below are T cell receptor beta chains from one sample, sequenced in a study of vaccination and CD4 T cells after COVID-19. In TCRdb, the PCR reads were re-called with MiXCR into one record per CDR3 protein. The sample contains about 5,400 distinct CDR3 sequences, approximately 36% of which appear only once. No antigen has been assigned to these receptors. Sequencing was performed on CD4+ T cells from blood, cultured in vitro. These receptor sequences come from a human donor in good health. Both conserved end residues are part of each CDR3. A D gene is named only where the DNA matches it firmly. Size is omitted from some rows. Given values are once, few, many or a class for expanded clones.

d_call j_call clone_size v_call cdr3_aa cdr3_nt
NA TRBJ1-2 NA TRBV7-9 CASSSGTSPGNYGYTF TGTGCCAGCAGCTCCGGGACTTCACCGGGTAACTATGGCTACACCTTC
NA TRBJ1-5 NA TRBV4-2 CASSPRGSDQPQHF TGTGCCAGCAGCCCCCGAGGCAGCGATCAGCCCCAGCATTTT
NA TRBJ1-5 NA TRBV21-1 CASRKRTENQPQHF TGTGCCAGCAGAAAAAGGACCGAGAATCAGCCCCAGCATTTT
NA TRBJ1-1 NA TRBV27 CASREAFF TGTGCCAGCAGGGAAGCTTTCTTT
TRBD1 TRBJ2-7 NA TRBV20-1 CSAKGQGNYEQYF TGCAGTGCTAAGGGACAGGGAAACTACGAGCAGTACTTC
NA TRBJ2-2 NA TRBV11-2 CASGNTGELFF TGTGCCAGCGGAAACACCGGGGAGCTGTTTTTT
TRBD1 TRBJ1-1 NA TRBV7-9 CADHRGGGTEAFF TGTGCCGACCACAGGGGAGGTGGCACTGAAGCTTTCTTT
NA TRBJ2-3 NA TRBV2 CASTPRTYRYTQYF TGTGCCAGCACCCCCCGGACCTACCGTTATACGCAGTATTTT
TRBD2 TRBJ2-3 NA TRBV7-3 CASSPRLALIDTQYF TGTGCCAGCAGCCCCAGACTAGCACTCATAGATACGCAGTATTTT
NA TRBJ1-1 NA TRBV10-1 CASSVALNTEAFF TGCGCCAGCAGTGTCGCCCTGAACACTGAAGCTTTCTTT
NA TRBJ2-1 NA TRBV29-1 CSVEESSQGNEQFF TGCAGCGTTGAAGAGTCAAGTCAGGGCAATGAGCAGTTCTTC
NA TRBJ2-5 NA TRBV5-1 CASSSQETQYF TGCGCCAGCAGCTCACAAGAGACCCAGTACTTC
NA TRBJ2-7 NA TRBV7-9 CASTIGSGEQYF TGTGCCAGCACTATCGGTTCGGGGGAGCAGTACTTC
NA TRBJ1-1 NA TRBV20-1 CSARPPGRGDAEAFF TGCAGTGCTAGGCCGCCGGGGCGGGGGGACGCTGAAGCTTTCTTT
TRBD1 TRBJ1-2 few TRBV10-3 CAITTQGDNYGYTF TGTGCCATCACCACACAGGGGGACAACTATGGCTACACCTTC
TRBD2 TRBJ2-3 NA TRBV4-2 CASSEFGGGGTDTQYF TGTGCCAGCAGCGAGTTTGGTGGCGGGGGAACAGATACGCAGTATTTT
NA TRBJ1-1 few TRBV19 CASRATGNTEAFF TGTGCCAGCCGTGCGACGGGTAACACTGAAGCTTTCTTT